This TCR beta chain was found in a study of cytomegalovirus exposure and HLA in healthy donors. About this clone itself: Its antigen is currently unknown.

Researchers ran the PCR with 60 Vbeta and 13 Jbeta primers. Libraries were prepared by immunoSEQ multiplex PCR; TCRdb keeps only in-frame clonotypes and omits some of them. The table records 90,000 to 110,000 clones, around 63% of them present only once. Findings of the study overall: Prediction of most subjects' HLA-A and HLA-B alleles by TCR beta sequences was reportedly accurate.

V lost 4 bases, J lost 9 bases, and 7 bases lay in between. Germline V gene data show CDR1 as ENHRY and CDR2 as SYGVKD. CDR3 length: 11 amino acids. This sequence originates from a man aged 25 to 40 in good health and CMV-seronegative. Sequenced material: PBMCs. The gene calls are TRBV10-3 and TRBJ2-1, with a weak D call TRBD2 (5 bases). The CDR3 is CAISVEGEQFF. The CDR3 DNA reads TGTGCCATCAGTGTAGAGGGTGAGCAGTTCTTC.